This T cell receptor beta chain stems from a study of cytomegalovirus exposure and HLA in healthy donors. Study-wide points: Analyzed later, association rates of TCRs varied across HLA loci, with DRB1 most and HLA-C fewest. Indistinguishability led to the exclusion of some V segments, TRBV6-2 and TRBV6-3 included. HLA restriction was apparent for most CMV-associated TCR beta chains in a later analysis.

The V and J ends lost 3 bases and 7 bases respectively, with 6 bases between them. In germline, CDR1 is SGDLS, CDR2 YYNGEE. This CDR3 region has 11 residues. Amplification used 60 Vbeta primers and 13 Jbeta primers. Here immunoSEQ multiplex PCR was the method, and the copy in TCRdb shows in-frame clones only, minus some. There are roughly 80,000 clones in the sample; 67% occur only once, and 6.9% lies in the top ten. With respect to this clone: Its antigen is not identified.

Sequencing used PBMCs. The rearrangement uses TRBV9 and TRBJ2-3; no firm D call. The receptor comes from a woman aged 50 to 60 in good health and CMV-seropositive. DNA for the CDR3: TGTGCCAGCAGCGGCGCCCATACGCAGTATTTT. This translates into CASSGAHTQYF.